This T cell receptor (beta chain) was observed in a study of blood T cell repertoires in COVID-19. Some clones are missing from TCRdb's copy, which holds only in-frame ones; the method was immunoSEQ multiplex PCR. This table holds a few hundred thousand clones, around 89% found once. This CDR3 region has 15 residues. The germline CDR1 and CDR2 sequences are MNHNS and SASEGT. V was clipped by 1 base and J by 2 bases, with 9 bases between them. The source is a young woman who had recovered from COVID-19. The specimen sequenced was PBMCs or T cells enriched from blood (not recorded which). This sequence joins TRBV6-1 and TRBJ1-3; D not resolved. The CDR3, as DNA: TGTGCCAGCAGTGAAGGTGGGAGGGCTGGAAACACCATATATTTT. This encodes CASSEGGRAGNTIYF.